Each of the 26 T cell receptor beta chains below was sequenced from the same sample in a study of cytomegalovirus exposure and HLA in healthy donors. 60 Vbeta and 13 Jbeta primers were used in PCR. Assay: immunoSEQ multiplex PCR; the TCRdb copy retains only in-frame clones and omits some. Found here are roughly 100,000 clones, roughly 70% of them singletons; the top ten hold about a tenth. Sequencing was done on a sample of PBMCs. The receptor source for this set is a man aged 40-55 years in good health and CMV-seropositive.

The chain couples TRBV5-1 to TRBJ2-1; 8 nucleotides line up with TRBD1. This CDR3 comprises 15 residues. V trimming: 4 bases; J trimming: 0 bases; junction bases outside the gene matches: 3. Germline loops: CDR1 SGHRS, CDR2 YFSETQ. This CDR3 is CASSPTGDSYNEQFF. DNA of the CDR3: TGCGCCAGCAGCCCGACAGGGGACTCCTACAATGAGCAGTTCTTC.

The V call is TRBV9, the J call TRBJ2-1, with 12 positions matching TRBD2. Germline CDR1 reads SGDLS; CDR2 reads YYNGEE. V lost 5 bases, J lost 0 bases, and 15 bases stayed unmatched. The CDR3 contains 20 residues. Written as DNA, the CDR3 is TGTGCCAGCAGAAGGAGACTAGCGGGAGTCGAAGGGAGCTCCTACAATGAGCAGTTCTTC. Translation gives CASRRRLAGVEGSSYNEQFF.

The chain carries TRBV7-3 and TRBJ1-1, with 7 bases fitting TRBD1. The CDR3 extends over 15 amino acids. CDR1 is SGHTA, CDR2 FQGTGA, per germline. The trim removed 0 bases at V and 1 base at J, leaving 2 bases unmatched. In DNA form, the CDR3 reads TGTGCCAGCAGCTTAACCGGGACAGCGAACACTGAAGCTTTCTTT. As protein: CASSLTGTANTEAFF.

V is TRBV19 and J is TRBJ1-1, with TRBD1 identical over 7 bases. The germline CDR1 and CDR2 sequences are LNHDA and SQIVND (reference sequence). The CDR3 extends over 14 amino acids. Germline trimming cut 3 bases from V and 7 bases from J; bases unmatched to any gene: 8. CDR3 region: CASSISRTGFEAFF. The CDR3 coding sequence is TGTGCCAGTAGTATCTCGAGGACAGGTTTTGAAGCTTTCTTT.

The rearrangement joins TRBV30 to TRBJ2-2; D remains ambiguous. The V gene's germline CDR1 is GTSNPN and CDR2 SVGIG (reference sequence). Trimming cost V 2 bases and J 3 bases, with 10 bases left between them. The CDR3 has 14 residues. The CDR3 spells CAWSPYTHTGELFF. The CDR3 DNA is TGTGCCTGGAGTCCTTACACGCACACCGGGGAGCTGTTTTTT.

This clone has only a few counts. The chain links TRBV4-2 to TRBJ1-5; D gene ambiguous. Trimming pared 0 bases from V and 4 bases from J, leaving 4 bases between. CDR1 LGHNA and CDR2 YNFKEQ come from the germline V gene. The CDR3 is 13 residues long. The CDR3 is CASSQERNQPQHF. For the CDR3, the DNA is TGTGCCAGCAGCCAAGAACGGAATCAGCCCCAGCATTTT.

This chain connects TRBV4-3 to TRBJ1-4; a weak D match, TRBD1 (6 bases). The length of the CDR3 is 15 residues. V was trimmed by 0 bases and J by 8 bases, leaving 13 bases between them. Germline lookup yields CDR1 LGHNA and CDR2 YSLEER. The CDR3 DNA reads TGCGCCAGCAGCCAAGAAGGGGGGAGGGGCGAAAAACTGTTTTTT. This sequence encodes CASSQEGGRGEKLFF.

The chain uses TRBV2 and TRBJ2-5, with TRBD1 identical over 8 bases. CDR3 length: 13 amino acids. Germline-derived CDR1 and CDR2 are SNHLY and FYNNEI. V dropped 11 bases and J dropped 5; count of bases not matched to a gene: 10. The CDR3 DNA reads as TGTGCCCAGGGAGGACAGGGTTGGGAGACCCAGTACTTC. As protein: CAQGGQGWETQYF.

The rearrangement links TRBV7-8 to TRBJ2-7; 12 bases match TRBD2. V lost 2 bases, J lost 7 bases, and 12 bases stayed unmatched. CDR3 length equals 17 residues. Germline assignment: CDR1 SGHVS and CDR2 FQNEAQ. The DNA of the CDR3 is TGTGCCAGCAGCTTAAATCTGGGGACTAGCGGGTCCTTTGAGCAGTACGTC. It encodes CASSLNLGTSGSFEQYV.

This clone was counted a few times. The chain carries TRBV6-5 and TRBJ2-5; D perhaps matches TRBD2 (7 bases). The ends were cut back, 6 bases at V and 5 bases at J, with 19 bases in the middle. This CDR3 has 15 residues. Looked up from germline, CDR1 is MNHEY and CDR2 is SVGAGI. The CDR3 region has the DNA TGTGCCAGCAGGGAGGGGGGAGGGCCGGGTGAGACCCAGTACTTC. Its protein product is CASREGGGPGETQYF.

The V gene is TRBV5-1, the J gene TRBJ1-1, with unresolved D. The CDR3 has 15 residues. Between the trimmed V and J ends, which lost 0 bases and 4 bases, there was a span of 13 bases. Per germline, CDR1 SGHRS and CDR2 YFSETQ. The CDR3 region is CASSLATGRATEAFF. CDR3 bases: TGCGCCAGCAGCTTGGCTACCGGGCGGGCCACTGAAGCTTTCTTT.

CDR3 in DNA: TGCAGCGTGGGACTAGCTACACAAGAGACCCAGTACTTC. Translating it yields CSVGLATQETQYF. The chain links TRBV29-1 to TRBJ2-5; TRBD2 aligns across 9 bases. The germline gives CDR1 SQVTM, CDR2 ANQGSEA. V was clipped by 6 bases and J by 2 bases; unmatched bases: 4. There are 13 residues in the CDR3.

This chain joins TRBV9 and TRBJ2-3; 8 bases fit TRBD2. Germline V gene lookup returns CDR1 SGDLS and CDR2 YYNGEE. V shed 0 bases, J shed 4 bases, and the junction held 10 bases outside the gene matches. This CDR3 comprises 17 residues. As DNA, the CDR3 is TGTGCCAGCAGCGTAGTTCCAACGGGAGGGCCGGCAGATACGCAGTATTTT. Translated, it gives CASSVVPTGGPADTQYF.

The CDR3 DNA reads TGTGCCAGCAGTGATGGTGAGGGGGCGGATACGCAGTATTTT. Translation: CASSDGEGADTQYF. This chain connects TRBV6-1 to TRBJ2-3, with 7 bases that match TRBD1. CDR1 and CDR2 from the germline V gene are MNHNS and SASEGT. The V segment lost 3 bases and the J segment 6 bases; nucleotides outside the gene matches: 6. The CDR3 loop spans 14 amino acids.

This chain links TRBV30 with TRBJ1-1, with 7 positions matching TRBD1. CDR3 length: 13 amino acids. Germline lookup yields CDR1 GTSNPN and CDR2 SVGIG (reference sequence). With 3 bases clipped from V and 4 bases from J, the junction kept 5 bases outside the gene matches. The CDR3 region is CAWSVQGSTEAFF. The CDR3 DNA is TGTGCCTGGAGCGTACAGGGGAGCACTGAAGCTTTCTTT. Together with reference TRBV30 and TRBJ1-1, the CDR3 gives the full variable domain: SQTIHQWPATLVQPVGSPLSLECTVEGTSNPNLYWYRQAAGRGLQLLFYSVGIGQISSEVPQNLSASRPQDRQFILSSKKLLLSDSGFYLCAWSVQGSTEAFFGQGTRLTVV.

The V call is TRBV5-1, the J call TRBJ2-1; 10 bases agree with TRBD2. This CDR3 contains 15 residues. V lost 2 bases, J lost 6 bases, and 5 bases stayed unmatched. Germline values: CDR1 SGHRS, CDR2 YFSETQ. CDR3 protein: CASSLTTSGANEQFF. The CDR3 region has the DNA TGCGCCAGCAGCTTAACCACTAGCGGGGCCAATGAGCAGTTCTTC.

This clone was found a few times. The chain recombines TRBV2 with TRBJ2-7; no reliable D call. Trimming took off 3 bases at V and 4 bases at J, with 7 bases between the two ends. The CDR3 consists of 12 residues. Germline CDR1 and CDR2: SNHLY and FYNNEI. CDR3 sequence (DNA): TGTGCCAGCAGTGAGGTAGCATACGAGCAGTACGTC. This codes for CASSEVAYEQYV.

This clone appeared a few times. The CDR3 DNA is TGCGCCAGCAGCCCGAACCTGGCGGGAATCGGGGAGACCCAGTACTTC. It yields the protein CASSPNLAGIGETQYF. The rearrangement links TRBV4-1 to TRBJ2-5; D is perhaps TRBD2 (6 bases). V lost 4 bases to trimming and J lost 5 bases, with 20 bases between them. This CDR3 is built from 16 residues. The germline V gene has CDR1 MGHRA and CDR2 YSYEKL.

A single count supports this clone. This sequence joins TRBV15 and TRBJ2-1; 7 positions match TRBD2. The CDR3 length is 16 residues. J lost 8 bases, V lost 0 bases, and 10 bases had no gene match. In germline, CDR1 is LNHNV, CDR2 YYDKDF (reference sequence). CDR3 loop: CATSRDSGGSRDEQFF. In DNA form, the CDR3 reads TGTGCCACCAGCAGAGATTCGGGCGGGAGCCGGGATGAGCAGTTCTTC. The full variable domain, its missing parts supplied by reference TRBV15 and TRBJ2-1, is DAMVIQNPRYQVTQFGKPVTLSCSQTLNHNVMYWYQQKSSQAPKLLFHYYDKDFNNEADTPDNFQSRRPNTSFCFLDIRSPGLGDTAMYLCATSRDSGGSRDEQFFGPGTRLTVL.

The CDR3 region is CASSGPGQGPGHGANVLTF. The CDR3 DNA reads as TGTGCCAGCAGCGGCCCGGGACAGGGGCCCGGTCATGGGGCCAACGTCCTGACTTTC. The chain joins TRBV5-4 to TRBJ2-6; 10 bases match TRBD1. The junction had 13 bases not matched to a gene; V was cut back by 4 bases and J by 3 bases. Per germline, CDR1 SGHNT and CDR2 YYREEE (reference sequence). The CDR3 runs 19 residues.

V gene TRBV7-9 combines with J gene TRBJ2-5, with D perhaps TRBD2 (6 bases). Germline V lookup: CDR1 SEHNR, CDR2 FQNEAQ (reference sequence). The ends were cut back, 5 bases at V and 1 base at J, with 11 bases in the middle. This CDR3 region has 14 residues. For the CDR3, the DNA is TGTGCCAGCAGCAGCCGGGGGACCCAAGAGACCCAGTACTTC. This encodes CASSSRGTQETQYF.

The rearrangement uses TRBV6-6 and TRBJ2-7; 11 nucleotides line up with TRBD1. This CDR3 has 15 amino acids. Germline V gene data show CDR1 as MNHNY and CDR2 as SVGAGI (reference sequence). The V gene end was trimmed by 6 bases and the J gene end by 2 bases; junction bases not matched to a gene: 6. Here the CDR3 reads CASRFGTGGAYEQYF. The CDR3, as DNA: TGTGCCAGCAGATTCGGGACAGGGGGAGCCTACGAGCAGTACTTC.

This clone was seen more than once but under ten times. CDR3 DNA sequence: TGTGCCTGGAGACAGGGGGGGGGAGAGACCCAGTACTTC. Encoded protein: CAWRQGGGETQYF. The chain recombines TRBV30 with TRBJ2-5, with D perhaps matching TRBD1 (8 bases). This CDR3 contains 13 residues. The germline V and J ends were trimmed by 3 bases and 4 bases, with 12 bases remaining between them. The germline V gene encodes CDR1 GTSNPN and CDR2 SVGIG (reference sequence).

As DNA, the CDR3 is TGTGCCAGCAGTTTACGCCGGGATGGGGATACGCAGTATTTT. This translates into CASSLRRDGDTQYF. The rearrangement uses TRBV28 and TRBJ2-3, with TRBD2 as a possible D gene (5 bases). Germline CDR1 and CDR2: MDHEN and SYDVKM. The V gene lost 2 bases and the J gene lost 6 bases, with 12 bases spanning the gap. This CDR3 has 14 amino acids. Complete variable domain (other parts from reference TRBV28 and TRBJ2-3): DVKVTQSSRYLVKRTGEKVFLECVQDMDHENMFWYRQDPGLGLRLIYFSYDVKMKEKGDIPEGYSVSREKKERFSLILESASTNQTSMYLCASSLRRDGDTQYFGPGTRLTVL.

The chain carries TRBV27 and TRBJ1-1, with 11 positions matching TRBD1. The CDR3 consists of 13 residues. The J segment lost 8 bases and the V segment lost 5 bases, leaving 4 bases of the junction unmatched. CDR1 is MNHEY, CDR2 SMNVEV, per germline (reference sequence). The CDR3 nucleotides are TGTGCCAGCAGTCCGGGACAGGGGGTCGAAGCTTTCTTT. Residues: CASSPGQGVEAFF.

The sample holds a few counts of this clone. The chain is built from TRBV28 and TRBJ2-1; 7 positions match TRBD1. The V gene's germline CDR1 is MDHEN and CDR2 SYDVKM. The CDR3 contains 17 residues. The V gene end was trimmed by 2 bases and the J gene end by 5 bases; junction bases not matched to a gene: 12. The CDR3 DNA is TGTGCCAGCAGTTTAAGCCGCGAGGGGGCATTGAACAATGAGCAGTTCTTC. Its translation is CASSLSREGALNNEQFF.